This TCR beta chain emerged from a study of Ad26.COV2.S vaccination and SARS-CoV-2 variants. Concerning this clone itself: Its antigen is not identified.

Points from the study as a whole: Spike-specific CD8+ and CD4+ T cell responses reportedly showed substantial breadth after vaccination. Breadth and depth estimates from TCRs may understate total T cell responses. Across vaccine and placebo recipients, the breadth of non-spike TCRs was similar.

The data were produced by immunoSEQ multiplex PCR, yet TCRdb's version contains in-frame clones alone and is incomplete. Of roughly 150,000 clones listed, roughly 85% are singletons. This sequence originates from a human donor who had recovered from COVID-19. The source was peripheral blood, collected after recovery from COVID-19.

CDR3 residues: CASISNEETQYF. CDR3 DNA sequence: TGTGCCAGCATATCAAACGAAGAGACCCAGTACTTC. This chain joins TRBV28 and TRBJ2-5; D is unclear. CDR3 length equals 12 residues. CDR1 and CDR2 from the germline V gene are MDHEN and SYDVKM. V lost 7 bases and J lost 3, with 9 bases in between.